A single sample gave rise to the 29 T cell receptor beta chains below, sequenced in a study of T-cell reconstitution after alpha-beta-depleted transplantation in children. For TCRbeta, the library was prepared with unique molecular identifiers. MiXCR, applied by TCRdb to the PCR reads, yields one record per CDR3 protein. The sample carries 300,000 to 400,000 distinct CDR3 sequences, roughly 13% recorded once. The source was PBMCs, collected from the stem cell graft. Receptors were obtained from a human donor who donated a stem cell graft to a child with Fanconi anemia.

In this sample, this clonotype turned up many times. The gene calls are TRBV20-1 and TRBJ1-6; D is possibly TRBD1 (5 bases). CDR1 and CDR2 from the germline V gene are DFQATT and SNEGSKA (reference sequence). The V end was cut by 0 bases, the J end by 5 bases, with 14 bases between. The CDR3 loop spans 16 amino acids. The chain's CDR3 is CSARDGRGADNSPLHF. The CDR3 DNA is TGCAGTGCTAGAGATGGAAGGGGCGCTGATAATTCACCCCTCCACTTT.

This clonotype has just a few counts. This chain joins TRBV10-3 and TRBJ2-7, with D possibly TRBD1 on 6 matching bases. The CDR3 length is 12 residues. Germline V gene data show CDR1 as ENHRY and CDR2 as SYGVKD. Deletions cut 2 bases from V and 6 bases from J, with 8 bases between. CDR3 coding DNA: TGTGCCATCAGTGAGCTCAGGGGCGAGCAGTACTTC. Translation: CAISELRGEQYF.

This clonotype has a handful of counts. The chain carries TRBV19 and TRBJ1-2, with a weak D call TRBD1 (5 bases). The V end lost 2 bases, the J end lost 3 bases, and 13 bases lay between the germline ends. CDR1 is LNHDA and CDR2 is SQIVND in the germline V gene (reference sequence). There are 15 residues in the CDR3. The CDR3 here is CASSISREADYGYTF. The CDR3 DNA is TGTGCCAGTAGTATAAGCAGGGAAGCGGACTATGGCTACACCTTC.

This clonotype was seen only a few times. CDR3 bases: TGCAGTGCTAGGGACCCCGGGGGTGGTATAGATCAGCCCCAGCATTTT. This sequence encodes CSARDPGGGIDQPQHF. The chain carries TRBV20-1 and TRBJ1-5, with D tentatively TRBD1 (5 bases). Trimming cost V 3 bases and J 5 bases, with 20 bases left between them. Per the germline V gene, CDR1 is DFQATT and CDR2 is SNEGSKA (reference sequence). The CDR3 sequence is 16 residues long.

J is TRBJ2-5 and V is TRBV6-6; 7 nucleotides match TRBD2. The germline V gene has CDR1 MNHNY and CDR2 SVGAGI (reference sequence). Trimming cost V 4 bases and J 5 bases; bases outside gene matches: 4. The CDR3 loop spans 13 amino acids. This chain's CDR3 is CASSWGGVETQYF. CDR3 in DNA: TGTGCCAGCAGTTGGGGGGGGGTGGAGACCCAGTACTTC.

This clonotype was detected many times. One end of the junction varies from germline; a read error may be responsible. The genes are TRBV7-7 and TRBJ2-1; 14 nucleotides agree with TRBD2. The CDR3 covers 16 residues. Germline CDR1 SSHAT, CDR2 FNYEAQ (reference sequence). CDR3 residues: CASSQGTSGGRNEQFF. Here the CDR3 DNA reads TGTGCTAGCAGCCAGGGGACTAGCGGGGGTAGGAATGAGCAGTTCTTC.

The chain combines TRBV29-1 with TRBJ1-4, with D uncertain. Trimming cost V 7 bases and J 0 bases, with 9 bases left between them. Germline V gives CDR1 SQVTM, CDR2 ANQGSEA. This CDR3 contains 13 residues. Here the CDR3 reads CSDLGPTNEKLFF. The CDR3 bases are TGCAGCGACCTCGGGCCAACTAATGAAAAACTGTTTTTT.

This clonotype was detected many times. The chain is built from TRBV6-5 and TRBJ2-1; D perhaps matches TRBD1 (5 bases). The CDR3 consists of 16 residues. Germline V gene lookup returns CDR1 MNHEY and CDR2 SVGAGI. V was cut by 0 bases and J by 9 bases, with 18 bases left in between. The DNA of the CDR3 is TGTGCCAGCAGTTACTCTCGGCAGGGCTATACAACTGAGCAGTTCTTC. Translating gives CASSYSRQGYTTEQFF.

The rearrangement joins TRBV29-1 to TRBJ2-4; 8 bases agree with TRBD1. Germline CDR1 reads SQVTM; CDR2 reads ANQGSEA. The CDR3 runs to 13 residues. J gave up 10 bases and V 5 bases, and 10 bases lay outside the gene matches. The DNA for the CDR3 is TGCAGCGTTATGTACAGGGGGTTTGCGATTCAGTACTTC. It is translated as CSVMYRGFAIQYF.

CDR3 bases: TGTGCCAGCAGACCTGTCCTAGCGGGGGGGAGCACCGGGGAGCTGTTTTTT. The encoded protein is CASRPVLAGGSTGELFF. The rearrangement uses TRBV7-9 and TRBJ2-2, with TRBD2 identical over 12 bases. This CDR3 region has 17 residues. Germline CDR1 reads SEHNR; CDR2 reads FQNEAQ (reference sequence). Trimming cost V 6 bases and J 4 bases; bases outside gene matches: 9.

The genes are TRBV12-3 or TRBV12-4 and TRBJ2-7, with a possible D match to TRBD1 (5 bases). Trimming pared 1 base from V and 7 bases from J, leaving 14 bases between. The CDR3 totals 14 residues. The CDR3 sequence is CASSLGQPLGEQYF. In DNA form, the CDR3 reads TGTGCCAGCAGTTTAGGACAGCCGCTCGGGGAGCAGTACTTC.

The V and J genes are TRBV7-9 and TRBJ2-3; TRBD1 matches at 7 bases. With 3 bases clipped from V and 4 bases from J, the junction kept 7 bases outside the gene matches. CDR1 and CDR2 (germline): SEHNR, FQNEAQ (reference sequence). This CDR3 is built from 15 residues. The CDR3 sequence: CASSFIRRGSDTQYF. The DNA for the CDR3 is TGTGCCAGCAGCTTTATCCGCAGGGGGTCAGATACGCAGTATTTT.

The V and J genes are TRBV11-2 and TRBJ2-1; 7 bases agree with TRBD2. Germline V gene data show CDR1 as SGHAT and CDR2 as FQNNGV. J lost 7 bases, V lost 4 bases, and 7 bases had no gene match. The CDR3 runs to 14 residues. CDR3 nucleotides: TGTGCCAGCAGCTCGACACGGGGGGATAATGAGCAGTTCTTC. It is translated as CASSSTRGDNEQFF. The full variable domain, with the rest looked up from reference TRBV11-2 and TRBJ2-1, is EAGVAQSPRYKIIEKRQSVAFWCNPISGHATLYWYQQILGQGPKLLIQFQNNGVVDDSQLPKDRFSAERLKGVDSTLKIQPAKLEDSAVYLCASSSTRGDNEQFFGPGTRLTVL.

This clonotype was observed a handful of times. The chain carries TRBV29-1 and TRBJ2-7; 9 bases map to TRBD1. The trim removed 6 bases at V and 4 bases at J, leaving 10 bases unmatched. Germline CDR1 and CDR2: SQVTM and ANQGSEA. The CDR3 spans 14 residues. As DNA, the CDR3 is TGCAGCGTCCTCTCAGCGGGACAGGGTTACGAGCAGTACTTC. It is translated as CSVLSAGQGYEQYF.

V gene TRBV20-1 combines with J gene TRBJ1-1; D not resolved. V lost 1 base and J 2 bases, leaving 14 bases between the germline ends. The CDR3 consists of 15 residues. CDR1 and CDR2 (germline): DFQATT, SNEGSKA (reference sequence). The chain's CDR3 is CSARAPQAFNTEAFF. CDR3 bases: TGCAGTGCTAGAGCACCCCAGGCCTTCAACACTGAAGCTTTCTTT.

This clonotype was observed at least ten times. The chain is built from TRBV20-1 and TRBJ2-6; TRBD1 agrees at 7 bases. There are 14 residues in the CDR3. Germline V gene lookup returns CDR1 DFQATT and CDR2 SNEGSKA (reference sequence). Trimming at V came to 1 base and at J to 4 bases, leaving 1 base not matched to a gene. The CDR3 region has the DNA TGCAGTGCTAGAGGGACAGGAGGGGCCAACGTCCTGACTTTC. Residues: CSARGTGGANVLTF.

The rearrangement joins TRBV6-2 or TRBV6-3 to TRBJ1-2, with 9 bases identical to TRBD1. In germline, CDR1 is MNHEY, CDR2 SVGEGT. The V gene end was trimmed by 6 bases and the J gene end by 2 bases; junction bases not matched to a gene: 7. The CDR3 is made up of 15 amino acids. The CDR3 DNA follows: TGTGCCAGCAGACCACAGGGGGCGCGGAACTATGGCTACACCTTC. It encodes CASRPQGARNYGYTF.

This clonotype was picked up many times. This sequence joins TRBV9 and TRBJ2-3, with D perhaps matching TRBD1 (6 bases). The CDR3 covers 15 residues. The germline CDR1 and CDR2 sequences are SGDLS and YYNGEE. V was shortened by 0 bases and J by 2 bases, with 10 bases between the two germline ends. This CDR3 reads CASSVAGHLTDTQYF. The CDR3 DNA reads TGTGCCAGCAGCGTAGCGGGACACCTCACAGATACGCAGTATTTT.

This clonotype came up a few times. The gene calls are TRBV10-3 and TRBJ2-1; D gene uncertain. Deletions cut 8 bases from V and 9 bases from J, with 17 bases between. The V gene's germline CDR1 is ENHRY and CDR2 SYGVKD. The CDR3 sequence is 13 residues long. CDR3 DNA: TGTGCCATCTCCCCCCACGACGCTAGTGAGCAGTTCTTC. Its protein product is CAISPHDASEQFF.

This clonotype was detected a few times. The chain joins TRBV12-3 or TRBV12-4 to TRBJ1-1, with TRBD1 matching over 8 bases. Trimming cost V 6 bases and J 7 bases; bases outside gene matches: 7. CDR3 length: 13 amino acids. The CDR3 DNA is TGTGCCAGCAGGCCGCAGGGGGCCGGTGAAGCTTTCTTT. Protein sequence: CASRPQGAGEAFF.

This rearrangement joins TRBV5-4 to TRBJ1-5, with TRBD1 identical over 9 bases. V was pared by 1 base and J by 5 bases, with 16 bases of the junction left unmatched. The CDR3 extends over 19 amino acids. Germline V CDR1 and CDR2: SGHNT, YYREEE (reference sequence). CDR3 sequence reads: CASSLKFRDRVLMDQPQHF. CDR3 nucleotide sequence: TGTGCCAGCAGCTTGAAGTTCAGGGACAGGGTGTTAATGGATCAGCCCCAGCATTTT.

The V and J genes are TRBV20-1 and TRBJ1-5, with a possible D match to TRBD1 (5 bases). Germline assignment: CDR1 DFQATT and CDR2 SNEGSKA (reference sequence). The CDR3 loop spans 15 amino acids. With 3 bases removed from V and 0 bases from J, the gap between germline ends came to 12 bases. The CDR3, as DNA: TGCAGTGCTAGGAGGGGAGGGTTTAGCAATCAGCCCCAGCATTTT. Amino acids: CSARRGGFSNQPQHF.

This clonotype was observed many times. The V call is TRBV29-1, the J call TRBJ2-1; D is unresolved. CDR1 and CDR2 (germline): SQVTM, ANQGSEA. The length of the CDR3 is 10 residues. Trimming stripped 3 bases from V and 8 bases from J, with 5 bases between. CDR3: CSVDRYEQFF. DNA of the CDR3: TGCAGCGTTGATCGGTATGAGCAGTTCTTC.

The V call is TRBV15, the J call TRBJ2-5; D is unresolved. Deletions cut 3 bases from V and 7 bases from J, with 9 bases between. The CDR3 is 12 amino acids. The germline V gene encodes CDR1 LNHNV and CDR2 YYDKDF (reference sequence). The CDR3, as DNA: TGTGCCACCAGCAGGCCCAAGAGGACCCAGTACTTC. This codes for CATSRPKRTQYF.

As DNA, the CDR3 is TGTGCCAGCAGCGTCATCGGGACCCCGCTACTCATAAATGAGCAGTTCTTC. Its protein is CASSVIGTPLLINEQFF. The J gene is TRBJ2-1, the V gene TRBV7-7, with D tentatively TRBD1 or TRBD2 (5 bases each). V shed 5 bases and J shed 7 bases, with 24 bases lying between them. Germline CDR1 and CDR2: SSHAT and FNYEAQ (reference sequence). This CDR3 spans 17 amino acids.

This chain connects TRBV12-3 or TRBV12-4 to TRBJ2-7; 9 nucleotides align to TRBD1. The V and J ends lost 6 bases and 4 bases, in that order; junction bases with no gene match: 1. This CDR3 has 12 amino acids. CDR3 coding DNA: TGTGCCAGCAGGGGACAGGGTTACGAGCAGTACTTC. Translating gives CASRGQGYEQYF.

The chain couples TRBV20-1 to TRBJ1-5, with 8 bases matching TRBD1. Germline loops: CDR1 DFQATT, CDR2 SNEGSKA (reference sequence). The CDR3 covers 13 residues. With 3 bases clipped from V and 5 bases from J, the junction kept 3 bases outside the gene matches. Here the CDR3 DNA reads TGCAGTGCTAGCGGACAGGGCGATCAGCCCCAGCATTTT. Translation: CSASGQGDQPQHF.

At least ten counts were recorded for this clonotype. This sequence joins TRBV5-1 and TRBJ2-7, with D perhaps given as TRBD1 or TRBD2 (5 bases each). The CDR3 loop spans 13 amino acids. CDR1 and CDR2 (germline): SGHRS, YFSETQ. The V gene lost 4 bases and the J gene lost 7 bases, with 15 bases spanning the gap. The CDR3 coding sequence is TGCGCCAGCAGCCTTATGCAGGGAGCTGAGCAGTACTTC. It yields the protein CASSLMQGAEQYF.

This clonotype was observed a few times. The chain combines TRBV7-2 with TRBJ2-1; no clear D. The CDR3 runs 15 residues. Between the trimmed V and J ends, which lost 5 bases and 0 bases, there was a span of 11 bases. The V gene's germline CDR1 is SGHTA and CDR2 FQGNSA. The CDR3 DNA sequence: TGTGCCAGCAGCCTAGACCCCAACTCCTACAATGAGCAGTTCTTC. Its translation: CASSLDPNSYNEQFF.